This is a list of T cell receptor beta chains from one sample in a study of blood T cell repertoires in COVID-19. The data were produced by immunoSEQ multiplex PCR, yet TCRdb's version contains in-frame clones alone and is incomplete. The repertoire has 300,000 to 400,000 clones, 75% to 90% of them found once; the top ten carry under 2%. The sample comprised PBMCs or T cells enriched from blood (not recorded which). These receptors were collected from a woman in her twenties or thirties who had been exposed to COVID-19. The CDR3 runs from the conserved cysteine through the conserved F or W. Fields, in order: D gene, clone size, J gene, V gene, CDR3 protein, CDR3 DNA. A D gene is named only where the DNA matches it firmly. Clone size, where shown, is once, few, many, or a class for clones that have expanded.

NA,few,TRBJ1-5,TRBV28,CASSERQPQHF,TGTGCCAGCAGTGAGAGGCAGCCCCAGCATTTT
NA,NA,TRBJ1-2,TRBV5-5,CASRIQGTGGYTF,TGTGCCAGCAGGATCCAGGGGACGGGAGGCTACACCTTC
TRBD1,NA,TRBJ2-7,TRBV4-2,CASSSQAGTGVYEQYF,TGTGCCAGCAGCTCCCAGGCCGGGACAGGGGTCTACGAGCAGTACTTC
NA,NA,TRBJ1-2,TRBV28,CASSYRTDYGYTF,TGTGCCAGCAGTTACCGGACAGATTATGGCTACACCTTC
TRBD2,NA,TRBJ2-1,TRBV5-8,CASSFSSGGVPSYNEQFF,TGTGCCAGCAGCTTTTCTAGCGGGGGGGTCCCCTCCTACAATGAGCAGTTCTTC
NA,NA,TRBJ1-1,TRBV5-5,CASSSGQMNTEAFF,TGTGCCAGCAGCTCCGGACAGATGAACACTGAAGCTTTCTTT
NA,once,TRBJ1-5,TRBV28,CASTPRVTGNQPQHF,TGTGCCAGCACCCCTAGGGTGACAGGCAATCAGCCCCAGCATTTT
NA,NA,TRBJ1-2,TRBV7-2,CASSTVRSGYTF,TGTGCCAGCAGCACCGTACGGAGTGGCTACACCTTC
TRBD1,once,TRBJ1-3,TRBV9,CASSPTPGGANTIYF,TGTGCCAGCAGCCCGACCCCAGGGGGCGCAAACACCATATATTTT
TRBD1,NA,TRBJ1-4,TRBV12-3/TRBV12-4,CASTTGDRLFF,TGTGCCAGCACCACCGGGGACAGACTGTTTTTT
NA,NA,TRBJ2-7,TRBV5-8,CASSLVQGVGPEQYF,TGTGCCAGCAGCTTGGTACAGGGAGTAGGTCCCGAGCAGTACTTC
TRBD1,NA,TRBJ1-5,TRBV24-1,CATKAVTGANQPQHF,TGTGCCACCAAGGCTGTTACAGGGGCAAATCAGCCCCAGCATTTT
TRBD1,NA,TRBJ1-2,TRBV27,CASSRRQGSGYTF,TGTGCCAGCAGTAGACGACAGGGAAGTGGCTACACCTTC
TRBD1,once,TRBJ2-1,TRBV6-4,CASSDRQGSYNEQFF,TGTGCCAGCAGTGACCGACAGGGCTCCTACAATGAGCAGTTCTTC
NA,NA,TRBJ2-7,TRBV7-2,CASSLSRDEQYF,TGTGCCAGCAGCTTAAGCCGGGATGAGCAGTACTTC
NA,many,TRBJ1-5,TRBV19,CASSMGQNQPQHF,TGTGCCAGTAGTATGGGACAAAATCAGCCCCAGCATTTT
NA,NA,TRBJ2-7,TRBV2,CASSVLLVAYEQYF,TGTGCCAGCAGTGTATTACTAGTCGCCTACGAGCAGTACTTC
NA,NA,TRBJ1-1,TRBV7-3,CASSLAGSETEAFF,TGTGCCAGCAGCTTAGCGGGCAGTGAGACTGAAGCTTTCTTT
TRBD2,NA,TRBJ2-1,TRBV9,CASSPSLAGNEQFF,TGTGCCAGCAGCCCGAGCCTAGCGGGCAATGAGCAGTTCTTC
NA,few,TRBJ1-6,TRBV7-2,CASSLAAGSYNSPLHF,TGTGCCAGCAGCTTGGCGGCGGGCTCCTATAATTCACCCCTCCACTTT
NA,few,TRBJ1-2,TRBV7-9,CASSLSQGYNYGYTF,TGTGCCAGCAGCTTAAGCCAGGGATATAACTATGGCTACACCTTC
NA,NA,TRBJ1-2,TRBV7-3,CASSPGQGGYTF,TGTGCCAGCAGCCCCGGACAAGGTGGCTACACCTTC